Listed below are T cell receptor beta chains from one sample, sequenced in a study of siplizumab effects on memory and regulatory T cells. Measured with immunoSEQ multiplex PCR; TCRdb has only the in-frame clones, and not every one. The table records fewer than 100,000 clones, nearly 95% of them present only once. Sequencing was carried out using non-Treg CD4+ T cells sorted from blood. The receptors here all came from a human donor in good health. Each CDR3 is given with its conserved first and last residue. Fields, in order: J gene, D gene, V gene, CDR3 DNA, CDR3 protein. D genes are given only for firm matches.

J: TRBJ2-1; D: -; V: TRBV21-1; DNA: TGTGCCAGCAGCAAACCCAGCTGGGGAGGTGAGCAGTTCTTC; CDR3: CASSKPSWGGEQFF
J: TRBJ2-1; D: -; V: TRBV6-5; DNA: TGTGCCAGCAGTTACGGAGGGATCCAGTTCTTC; CDR3: CASSYGGIQFF
J: TRBJ1-3; D: -; V: TRBV19; DNA: TGTGCCAGTAGTACGGTGGCCTCTGGAAACACCATATATTTT; CDR3: CASSTVASGNTIYF
J: TRBJ1-2; D: -; V: TRBV30; DNA: TGTGCCGGGAGCAAATGGGGAACTAACTATGGCTACACCTTC; CDR3: CAGSKWGTNYGYTF
J: TRBJ2-3; D: TRBD2; V: TRBV6-1; DNA: TGTGCCAGCAGTGAACCCTCTTCGGGACTAGCGGGGGCCCCCACAGATACGCAGTATTTT; CDR3: CASSEPSSGLAGAPTDTQYF
J: TRBJ1-6; D: -; V: TRBV19; DNA: TGTGCCAGTAGTCGACAGCCAAATTCACCCCTCCACTTT; CDR3: CASSRQPNSPLHF
J: TRBJ2-7; D: -; V: TRBV11-1; DNA: TGTGCCAGCAGCTTGGATTACGAGCAGTACTTC; CDR3: CASSLDYEQYF
J: TRBJ2-7; D: TRBD1; V: TRBV6-5; DNA: TGTGCCAGCAGTTACGCAGGGGGCCCCTACGAGCAGTACTTC; CDR3: CASSYAGGPYEQYF
J: TRBJ1-1; D: -; V: TRBV29-1; DNA: TGCAGCTCCTGGGATGGGGGGACTGAAGCTTTCTTT; CDR3: CSSWDGGTEAFF
J: TRBJ2-7; D: -; V: TRBV5-1; DNA: TGCGCCAGCAGCTTGACGGGAGACGGGTACGAGCAGTACTTC; CDR3: CASSLTGDGYEQYF
J: TRBJ1-1; D: -; V: TRBV12-5; DNA: TGTGCTAGTGGTTTGATAAGGCTTTCAGAAGCTTTCTTT; CDR3: CASGLIRLSEAFF
J: TRBJ1-2; D: -; V: TRBV30; DNA: TGTGCCTGGAGTAGGACAGCGTTTCGCTATGGCTACACCTTC; CDR3: CAWSRTAFRYGYTF
J: TRBJ1-1; D: -; V: TRBV5-1; DNA: TGCGCCAGCAGGACGACGGGTGCGTCTGAAGCTTTCTTT; CDR3: CASRTTGASEAFF
J: TRBJ1-5; D: TRBD1; V: TRBV10-3; DNA: TGTGCCACCACAGGGGGGGACGGCAGTCAGCCCCAGCATTTT; CDR3: CATTGGDGSQPQHF
J: TRBJ1-3; D: -; V: TRBV21-1; DNA: TGTGCCAGCAGCAAATCAGCCCTTACCCCCAGGGCCTCTGGAAACACCATATATTTT; CDR3: CASSKSALTPRASGNTIYF
J: TRBJ2-7; D: TRBD2; V: TRBV6-6; DNA: TGTGCCAGCAGTTACACGCCGGGACTAGCCGGCGAGCAGTACTTC; CDR3: CASSYTPGLAGEQYF
J: TRBJ2-3; D: -; V: TRBV6-5; DNA: TGTGCCAGCAGTTACTCAGGACAGTATTATAGGGATACGCAGTATTTT; CDR3: CASSYSGQYYRDTQYF
J: TRBJ2-7; D: -; V: TRBV21-1; DNA: TGTGCCAGCAGCAAATGGGACAGGCCACCCTACGAGCAGTACTTC; CDR3: CASSKWDRPPYEQYF
J: TRBJ1-1; D: -; V: TRBV2; DNA: TGTGCCAGCACTAGAACCCGAGACACTGAAGCTTTCTTT; CDR3: CASTRTRDTEAFF
J: TRBJ2-2; D: -; V: TRBV30; DNA: TGTGCCTGGAGGATGGGGGTCACTTTAACCGGGGAGCTGTTTTTT; CDR3: CAWRMGVTLTGELFF
J: TRBJ2-7; D: -; V: TRBV7-2; DNA: TGTGCCAGCAGCCGGAGCGTGACAGAACTCTACGAGCAGTACTTC; CDR3: CASSRSVTELYEQYF
J: TRBJ2-3; D: -; V: TRBV14; DNA: TGTGCCAGCAGCGCGCGGGGGCCAAGCACAGATACGCAGTATTTT; CDR3: CASSARGPSTDTQYF
J: TRBJ1-3; D: -; V: TRBV4-3; DNA: TGCGCCAGCAGCCAAGTGATAACGTCCTCTGGAAACACCATATATTTT; CDR3: CASSQVITSSGNTIYF
J: TRBJ2-5; D: -; V: TRBV27; DNA: TGTGCCAGCAGGAAGGGCATGGAGACCCAGTACTTC; CDR3: CASRKGMETQYF
J: TRBJ2-6; D: -; V: TRBV19; DNA: TGTGCCAGTAGTATCGCCGACTTCTCTGGGGCCAACGTCCTGACTTTC; CDR3: CASSIADFSGANVLTF
J: TRBJ1-2; D: -; V: TRBV6-1; DNA: TGTGCCAGCACCTTAGGGGGAGGAGGCTACACCTTC; CDR3: CASTLGGGGYTF
J: TRBJ1-3; D: -; V: TRBV7-9; DNA: TGTGCCAGCAGCCAGGCGGGGGCTGGAAACACCATATATTTT; CDR3: CASSQAGAGNTIYF
J: TRBJ2-3; D: -; V: TRBV19; DNA: TGTGCCAGTAGCAGAACTAGAGCCCAGAGCACAGATACGCAGTATTTT; CDR3: CASSRTRAQSTDTQYF
J: TRBJ2-5; D: TRBD1; V: TRBV5-1; DNA: TGCGCCAGCAGAGGACAGGGGATCGGTGAGACCCAGTACTTC; CDR3: CASRGQGIGETQYF
J: TRBJ2-5; D: -; V: TRBV6-1; DNA: TGTGCCAGCACGCCCGAACGAGAGACCCAGTACTTC; CDR3: CASTPERETQYF
J: TRBJ1-5; D: -; V: TRBV5-6; DNA: TGTGCCAGCAGCTTCGGGAGGGGCCAGCCCCAGCATTTT; CDR3: CASSFGRGQPQHF
J: TRBJ1-4; D: -; V: TRBV4-1; DNA: TGCGCCAGCAGCCAAGTGTCCGGTAATGAAAAACTGTTTTTT; CDR3: CASSQVSGNEKLFF
J: TRBJ1-6; D: -; V: TRBV18; DNA: TGTGCCAGCTCACCAACCCCTACAGACGGGAGCTCCTATAATTCACCCCTCCACTTT; CDR3: CASSPTPTDGSSYNSPLHF
J: TRBJ2-7; D: -; V: TRBV19; DNA: TGTGCCAGTAAAATTCAGGCTTCCTCATACGAGCAGTACTTC; CDR3: CASKIQASSYEQYF
J: TRBJ1-2; D: -; V: TRBV7-8; DNA: TGTGCCAGCAGCACCGGGGCGTCTGGCTACACCTTC; CDR3: CASSTGASGYTF
J: TRBJ2-1; D: TRBD2; V: TRBV18; DNA: TGTGCCAGCTCACCACCGGCGGGGGGGATTAATGAGCAGTTCTTC; CDR3: CASSPPAGGINEQFF
J: TRBJ2-7; D: -; V: TRBV6-6; DNA: TGTGCCAGCAATTACTCTAGGGTTAACGAGCAGTACTTC; CDR3: CASNYSRVNEQYF
J: TRBJ1-1; D: -; V: TRBV30; DNA: TGTGCCTGGAGTGTGTTGGGGTACACTGAAGCTTTCTTT; CDR3: CAWSVLGYTEAFF
J: TRBJ2-1; D: TRBD1; V: TRBV6-5; DNA: TGTGCCGCGCGCAGGGGGCTGCCCCCTAATGAGCAGTTCTTC; CDR3: CAARRGLPPNEQFF
J: TRBJ1-6; D: -; V: TRBV19; DNA: TGTGCCAGTAGTATATCGAGCTCCTATAATTCACCCCTCCACTTT; CDR3: CASSISSSYNSPLHF
J: TRBJ2-3; D: -; V: TRBV10-2; DNA: TGCGCCAGCAGTGGGAGGGGCGGTACGCAGTATTTT; CDR3: CASSGRGGTQYF
J: TRBJ2-3; D: -; V: TRBV6-6; DNA: TGTGCCACCGGACGTTCTAGCACAGATACGCAGTATTTT; CDR3: CATGRSSTDTQYF
J: TRBJ2-2; D: -; V: TRBV5-1; DNA: TGCGCCAGCAGCTTTGTACAGGGGAACACCGGGGAGCTGTTTTTT; CDR3: CASSFVQGNTGELFF
J: TRBJ1-1; D: -; V: TRBV30; DNA: TGTGCCTGGAACAGACAGCTTACTGAAGCTTTCTTT; CDR3: CAWNRQLTEAFF
J: TRBJ2-7; D: TRBD2; V: TRBV6-1; DNA: TGTGCCAGCAGTGGGAACGGGGGGGTATACGAGCAGTACTTC; CDR3: CASSGNGGVYEQYF
J: TRBJ1-5; D: -; V: TRBV5-1; DNA: TGCGCCAGCAGCTTGTCACTCGGAGGAGGACAGCCCCAGCATTTT; CDR3: CASSLSLGGGQPQHF
J: TRBJ2-7; D: -; V: TRBV2; DNA: TGTGCCAGCAGGCTTTCCTACGAGCAGTACTTC; CDR3: CASRLSYEQYF
J: TRBJ1-3; D: -; V: TRBV5-4; DNA: TGTGCCAGCAGCTTGAACGGGGAAACCACCATATATTTT; CDR3: CASSLNGETTIYF
J: TRBJ2-7; D: -; V: TRBV14; DNA: TGTGCCAGCAGGCAACAGGGAATCTACGAGCAGTACTTC; CDR3: CASRQQGIYEQYF
J: TRBJ2-5; D: -; V: TRBV27; DNA: TGTGCCAGCAGTTTAGGCCAGGGAGGAGAGACCCAGTACTTC; CDR3: CASSLGQGGETQYF
J: TRBJ2-7; D: -; V: TRBV2; DNA: TGTGCCAGCAGCCAAAAGGACAAATACGAGCAGTACTTC; CDR3: CASSQKDKYEQYF
J: TRBJ2-1; D: -; V: TRBV5-4; DNA: TGTGCCAGCAGCTTGGGACAGTTTCGGAGGCATGAGCAGTTCTTC; CDR3: CASSLGQFRRHEQFF
J: TRBJ2-1; D: -; V: TRBV11-3; DNA: TGTGCCAGCAGCTCCCGTGAACAGGGAGATGAGCAGTTCTTC; CDR3: CASSSREQGDEQFF
J: TRBJ2-1; D: TRBD2; V: TRBV7-3; DNA: TGTGCCAGCAGCCCGGTGGGCGGGAGGGCCACTGAGCAGTTCTTC; CDR3: CASSPVGGRATEQFF
J: TRBJ1-2; D: -; V: TRBV30; DNA: TGTGCCGGGGGGGAGGGGGTCTATGGCTACACCTTC; CDR3: CAGGEGVYGYTF
J: TRBJ2-5; D: -; V: TRBV2; DNA: TGTGCCAGCAGGTCCCGGGACACAGCTCCCGAGACCCAGTACTTC; CDR3: CASRSRDTAPETQYF
J: TRBJ1-6; D: TRBD1; V: TRBV2; DNA: TGTGCCAGCAGTTCGGGACAGGGTAAATATAATTCACCCCTCCACTTT; CDR3: CASSSGQGKYNSPLHF
J: TRBJ2-7; D: TRBD2; V: TRBV12-5; DNA: TGTGCTAGTGGTTTGGGGACTAGTCGGTACGAGCAGTACTTC; CDR3: CASGLGTSRYEQYF
J: TRBJ1-6; D: -; V: TRBV6-1; DNA: TGTGCCAGCAGGCGCACAGGGTCCTATAATTCACCCCTCCACTTT; CDR3: CASRRTGSYNSPLHF
J: TRBJ1-4; D: -; V: TRBV11-2; DNA: TGTGCCAGCAGAACAGGGAGGGGGGGAGCTAATGAAAAACTGTTTTTT; CDR3: CASRTGRGGANEKLFF